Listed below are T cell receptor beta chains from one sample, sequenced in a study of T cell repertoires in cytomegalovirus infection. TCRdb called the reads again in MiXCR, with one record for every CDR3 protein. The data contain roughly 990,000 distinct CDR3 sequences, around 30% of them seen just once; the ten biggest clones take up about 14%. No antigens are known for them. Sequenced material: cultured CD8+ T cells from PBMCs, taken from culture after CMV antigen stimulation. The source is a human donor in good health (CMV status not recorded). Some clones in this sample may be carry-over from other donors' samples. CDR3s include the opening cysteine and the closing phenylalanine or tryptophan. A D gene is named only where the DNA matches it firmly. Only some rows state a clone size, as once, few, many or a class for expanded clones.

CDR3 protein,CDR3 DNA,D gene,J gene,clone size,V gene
CASSPGTQGANVLTF,TGTGCCAGCAGTCCCGGGACTCAAGGGGCCAACGTCCTGACTTTC,-,TRBJ2-6,-,TRBV12-3/TRBV12-4
CATSDATGGRTNEKLFF,TGTGCCACCAGTGATGCCACAGGGGGCAGAACTAATGAAAAACTGTTTTTT,TRBD1,TRBJ1-4,once,TRBV24-1
CASNPTGGAYGYTF,TGTGCCAGCAACCCCACAGGGGGCGCCTATGGCTACACCTTC,TRBD1,TRBJ1-2,-,TRBV12-3/TRBV12-4
CASRPESGGIEQFF,TGCGCCAGCAGGCCCGAGAGCGGGGGCATCGAGCAGTTCTTC,TRBD2,TRBJ2-1,-,TRBV4-1
CASSISGGNYGYTF,TGTGCCAGTAGTATAAGCGGAGGCAACTATGGCTACACCTTC,-,TRBJ1-2,few,TRBV19
CASSYLASNEQFF,TGTGCCAGCAGTTACTTGGCAAGTAATGAGCAGTTCTTC,-,TRBJ2-1,few,TRBV6-2/TRBV6-3
CASTPLGTGNEQYF,TGTGCCAGCACCCCCCTGGGGACAGGGAACGAGCAGTACTTC,TRBD1,TRBJ2-7,-,TRBV27
CASSLGFSTGELFF,TGTGCCAGCAGCTTAGGTTTCAGCACCGGGGAGCTGTTTTTT,-,TRBJ2-2,-,TRBV7-6
CASSAGKILAKNIQYF,TGTGCCAGCAGCGCCGGGAAAATCCTAGCCAAAAACATTCAGTACTTC,-,TRBJ2-4,few,TRBV6-6
CASSEGTSEPQTQYF,TGTGCCAGCAGTGAGGGGACTAGTGAACCTCAGACCCAGTACTTC,TRBD2,TRBJ2-5,-,TRBV6-1
CATSEGVSSNQPQHF,TGTGCCACCAGTGAAGGGGTGTCTAGCAATCAGCCCCAGCATTTT,-,TRBJ1-5,-,TRBV24-1
CASRPGTGAGQPQHF,TGTGCCAGTAGACCCGGGACAGGGGCTGGTCAGCCCCAGCATTTT,TRBD1,TRBJ1-5,-,TRBV19
CASSLGTVYNEQFF,TGTGCCAGCAGCTTAGGGACAGTCTACAATGAGCAGTTCTTC,TRBD1,TRBJ2-1,many,TRBV12-3/TRBV12-4
CATRTSEAGELFF,TGTGCCACCAGGACTAGCGAGGCCGGGGAGCTGTTTTTT,TRBD2,TRBJ2-2,many,TRBV7-2
CASSLAGGADYGYTF,TGTGCCAGCAGCTTAGCGGGGGGCGCGGACTATGGCTACACCTTC,-,TRBJ1-2,many,TRBV7-8
CASGLGLGYYNEQFF,TGTGCTAGTGGTTTGGGGCTGGGTTACTACAATGAGCAGTTCTTC,-,TRBJ2-1,few,TRBV12-5
CASSIQGGRGPNTEAFF,TGTGCCAGCAGTATACAGGGGGGTCGAGGTCCAAACACTGAAGCTTTCTTT,TRBD1,TRBJ1-1,-,TRBV2
CASTLSGGDNEQFF,TGTGCCAGCACCCTTAGCGGGGGGGACAATGAGCAGTTCTTC,TRBD2,TRBJ2-1,-,TRBV28
CASSQDDQGGSYNEQFF,TGCGCCAGCAGCCAAGATGATCAGGGAGGGTCCTACAATGAGCAGTTCTTC,TRBD2,TRBJ2-1,few,TRBV4-3
CASSPGRYNSPLHF,TGTGCCAGCAGCCCGGGACGGTATAATTCACCCCTCCACTTT,-,TRBJ1-6,-,TRBV7-8
CAISESGYQLNTEAFF,TGTGCCATCAGTGAGTCGGGGTATCAGCTAAACACTGAAGCTTTCTTT,-,TRBJ1-1,few,TRBV10-3
CASSQLAGPYNEQFF,TGTGCCAGCAGCCAGTTAGCGGGGCCCTACAATGAGCAGTTCTTC,TRBD2,TRBJ2-1,many,TRBV7-2
CASSFGILAPIINTQYF,TGTGCCAGCAGTTTTGGTATACTAGCTCCCATCATCAATACGCAGTATTTT,-,TRBJ2-3,-,TRBV12-3/TRBV12-4
CASSRHAEAFF,TGTGCCAGCAGTAGACACGCTGAAGCTTTCTTT,-,TRBJ1-1,few,TRBV28
CASSFASMPPLHF,TGTGCCAGCAGTTTTGCCTCCATGCCACCCCTCCACTTT,-,TRBJ1-6,once,TRBV27
CASSQVGNRNTIYF,TGTGCCAGCAGCCAAGTCGGAAATCGCAACACCATATATTTT,-,TRBJ1-3,few,TRBV14
CASSLVGQAFFNYGYTF,TGTGCCAGCAGCTTAGTGGGCCAAGCCTTCTTTAACTATGGCTACACCTTC,-,TRBJ1-2,many,TRBV7-9
CASRAVGGPFDNEQFF,TGTGCCAGCAGGGCAGTGGGGGGGCCCTTCGACAATGAGCAGTTCTTC,-,TRBJ2-1,-,TRBV2
CASTSPGLDYEQYF,TGTGCCAGCACCTCCCCAGGATTGGACTACGAGCAGTACTTC,-,TRBJ2-7,-,TRBV12-3/TRBV12-4
CASSSYDVYTF,TGTGCCAGCAGTTCCTATGACGTCTACACCTTC,-,TRBJ1-2,-,TRBV6-5
CASTTAGNGYTF,TGTGCCAGCACGACGGCGGGGAATGGCTACACCTTC,-,TRBJ1-2,-,TRBV27
CASSQDVTKGLVLGETGELFF,TGTGCCAGCAGCCAAGACGTAACCAAGGGACTGGTATTGGGAGAAACCGGGGAGCTGTTTTTT,-,TRBJ2-2,-,TRBV4-2
CASSINSYNEQFF,TGCGCCAGCAGCATCAACTCCTACAATGAGCAGTTCTTC,-,TRBJ2-1,many,TRBV5-1
CASANSGNTIYF,TGTGCCAGCGCTAACTCTGGAAACACCATATATTTT,-,TRBJ1-3,-,TRBV28
CASSQAKTGAYYEQYF,TGCGCCAGCAGCCAAGCCAAGACAGGGGCGTACTACGAGCAGTACTTC,TRBD1,TRBJ2-7,-,TRBV4-1
CASEPTVRRASTDTQYF,TGTGCCAGTGAACCGACAGTCCGGAGGGCTAGCACAGATACGCAGTATTTT,-,TRBJ2-3,-,TRBV19
CASSYSEGGRAEAFF,TGTGCCAGCAGTTACTCGGAAGGGGGCAGGGCTGAAGCTTTCTTT,TRBD1,TRBJ1-1,-,TRBV6-2/TRBV6-3
CASSLLSQGAQTDTQYF,TGTGCCAGCAGTTTATTGTCGCAGGGGGCGCAGACAGATACGCAGTATTTT,TRBD1,TRBJ2-3,-,TRBV27
CASSHEDRGYEQYF,TGCGCCAGCAGCCACGAGGACAGGGGCTACGAGCAGTACTTC,TRBD1,TRBJ2-7,-,TRBV4-1
CASSLSVAGGPVYEQFF,TGTGCCAGCAGTTTATCAGTAGCGGGGGGGCCCGTTTATGAGCAGTTCTTC,TRBD2,TRBJ2-1,many,TRBV27
CASSLSGTGELFF,TGTGCCAGCAGCTTATCGGGCACCGGGGAGCTGTTTTTT,-,TRBJ2-2,many,TRBV27
CASSLPRGGGSSSYNEQFF,TGTGCCAGCAGCTTGCCCCGGGGGGGCGGATCGAGCTCCTACAATGAGCAGTTCTTC,TRBD2,TRBJ2-1,few,TRBV9
CASSYSNAGDSTDTQYF,TGTGCCAGCAGTTACTCGAACGCAGGGGATAGCACAGATACGCAGTATTTT,-,TRBJ2-3,-,TRBV6-5
CSVAGESSTDTQYF,TGCAGCGTTGCTGGGGAATCTAGCACAGATACGCAGTATTTT,-,TRBJ2-3,few,TRBV29-1
CASSQAQGVLINEQFF,TGCGCCAGCAGCCAAGCCCAGGGCGTATTGATTAATGAGCAGTTCTTC,-,TRBJ2-1,few,TRBV4-1
CASSSDGFGYTF,TGTGCCAGCAGCTCGGACGGGTTTGGCTACACCTTC,-,TRBJ1-2,many,TRBV7-9
CASSNDRRDRGPYGYTF,TGTGCCAGCAGCAATGACCGCCGGGACAGGGGCCCGTATGGCTACACCTTC,TRBD1,TRBJ1-2,many,TRBV7-6
CASSPVSTSGANVLTF,TGTGCCAGCTCGCCGGTGTCCACCTCTGGGGCCAACGTCCTGACTTTC,-,TRBJ2-6,-,TRBV27
CASSLVAGGSADTQYF,TGTGCCAGCAGTCTGGTAGCGGGGGGGAGCGCAGATACGCAGTATTTT,TRBD2,TRBJ2-3,-,TRBV6-5